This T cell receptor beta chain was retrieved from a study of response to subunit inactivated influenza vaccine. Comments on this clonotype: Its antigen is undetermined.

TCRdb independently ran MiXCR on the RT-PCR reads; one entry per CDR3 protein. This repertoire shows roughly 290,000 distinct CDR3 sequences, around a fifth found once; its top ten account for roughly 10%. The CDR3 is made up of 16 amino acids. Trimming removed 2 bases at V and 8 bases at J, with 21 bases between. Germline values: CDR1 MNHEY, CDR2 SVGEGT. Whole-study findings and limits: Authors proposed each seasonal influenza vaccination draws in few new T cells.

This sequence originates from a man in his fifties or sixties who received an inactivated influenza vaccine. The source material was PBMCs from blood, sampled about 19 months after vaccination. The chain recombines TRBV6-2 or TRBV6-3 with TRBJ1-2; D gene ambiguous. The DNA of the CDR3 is TGTGCCAGCAGTTACGATTTAAGGGCTCTTCCCACCGGCTACACCTTC. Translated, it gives CASSYDLRALPTGYTF.